These T cell receptor beta chains were read from a single sample in a study of T cells in Graves' hyperthyroidism and ophthalmopathy. TCRdb independently ran MiXCR on the multiplex PCR reads; one entry per CDR3 protein. The table shows hundreds of thousands of distinct CDR3 sequences, with about 14% occurring only once. Sequenced: blood. Receptors were obtained from a woman aged 18-29 years with Graves' hyperthyroidism. Each CDR3 is given with its conserved first and last residue. D genes are given only for firm matches. Size is stated for part of the rows, as once, few or many counts, or as a class when the clone is expanded.

TGTGCCAGCTACGCTACTAGCCGGAGCTCCTACAATGAGCAGTTCTTC,CASYATSRSSYNEQFF,TRBJ2-1,TRBV14,few,NA
TGCAGTGCTAGAGCCGACAATGAGCAGTTCTTC,CSARADNEQFF,TRBJ2-1,TRBV20-1,many,NA
TGTGCCAGCAGCACCCGGACAGGGAAAAGAGCGGATACTAATGAAAAACTGTTTTTT,CASSTRTGKRADTNEKLFF,TRBJ1-4,TRBV7-8,few,TRBD1
TGTGCCAGCAGTTTACAGGGCCTCTATGGCTACACCTTC,CASSLQGLYGYTF,TRBJ1-2,TRBV12-3/TRBV12-4,few,NA
TGTGCCAGCAGCACAGACACCAGACCTGAAGCTTTCTTT,CASSTDTRPEAFF,TRBJ1-1,TRBV5-6,few,NA
TGCAGCGTTGAGACTAGCTACGTTACGGGGACCCAGTACTTC,CSVETSYVTGTQYF,TRBJ2-5,TRBV29-1,NA,TRBD2
TGCAGTGTTGCAGGGTCCACAGATACGCAGTATTTT,CSVAGSTDTQYF,TRBJ2-3,TRBV20-1,many,NA
TGCGCCAGCATGAAAGTGCGAGGGGAGCAGTACTTC,CASMKVRGEQYF,TRBJ2-7,TRBV5-1,NA,NA
TGCAGCGTTGAGGCTACAGGGCCACTCAACGAGCAGTACTTC,CSVEATGPLNEQYF,TRBJ2-7,TRBV29-1,few,NA
TGCAGTGCTAGAGAGCGTGTAGGACAGGGGAACTATGGCTACACCTTC,CSARERVGQGNYGYTF,TRBJ1-2,TRBV20-1,once,TRBD1
TGTGCCAGCAGCAAACAGGGAGATACGCAGTATTTT,CASSKQGDTQYF,TRBJ2-3,TRBV11-2,NA,NA
TGCGCCAGCAGCTTGGGATCCCGGGAGCAGTTCTTC,CASSLGSREQFF,TRBJ2-1,TRBV5-1,NA,NA
TGTGCCAGTAGTACTTCCGCCACCGGGGAGCTGTTTTTT,CASSTSATGELFF,TRBJ2-2,TRBV19,NA,NA
TGTGCCAGCAGCCCGAGGGACTACGAGCAGTACTTC,CASSPRDYEQYF,TRBJ2-7,TRBV5-5,many,NA
TGTGCCATCAGTGACCAGGGAGGAAAACTGTTTTTT,CAISDQGGKLFF,TRBJ1-4,TRBV10-3,NA,NA
TGCAGTGCTAGAGATTCTGCTATCAGCACAGATACGCAGTATTTT,CSARDSAISTDTQYF,TRBJ2-3,TRBV20-1,many,NA
TGTGCCAGCTCAGAAGGGATCCAAGAGACCCAGTACTTC,CASSEGIQETQYF,TRBJ2-5,TRBV18,many,NA
TGTGCCAGCAGCCAAGGGTCTCAGGGGTTCGCCAAAAACATTCAGTACTTC,CASSQGSQGFAKNIQYF,TRBJ2-4,TRBV14,NA,NA
TGTGCCTGGAGCGGTCTTAGCGGGAGGTCCTACAATGAGCAGTTCTTC,CAWSGLSGRSYNEQFF,TRBJ2-1,TRBV30,few,TRBD2
TGTGCCAGCAGCTTAGGGCCAGAGTTCTCCGATACGCAGTATTTT,CASSLGPEFSDTQYF,TRBJ2-3,TRBV11-2,once,NA
TGTGCCAGCAGTGACCCTCTCCGGGGGAGGAGTTCACCCCTCCACTTT,CASSDPLRGRSSPLHF,TRBJ1-6,TRBV6-1,once,NA
TGTGCCAGCAGGGGAACCCAAAGAGGCGAGCAGTTCTTC,CASRGTQRGEQFF,TRBJ2-1,TRBV6-1,many,NA
TGCGCCAGCAGCCAAGAAGCCATGAACACTGAAGCTTTCTTT,CASSQEAMNTEAFF,TRBJ1-1,TRBV4-1,NA,NA
TGTGCCTGGACCTCGGGCCAGAACTACGAGCAGTACTTC,CAWTSGQNYEQYF,TRBJ2-7,TRBV30,many,NA
TGTGCCAGCAGCTTCGGCGGAGGGGGGTTTGAGCAGTACTTC,CASSFGGGGFEQYF,TRBJ2-7,TRBV7-9,NA,NA
TGTGCCAGCAGTCTAAGCCCCCCACGACAACTGAGTAGCGGCACTTGCGAGCAGTACTTC,CASSLSPPRQLSSGTCEQYF,TRBJ2-7,TRBV27,NA,NA
TGTGCCACCAGTGATTTCTCCCCGCACTCCTACAATGAGCAGTTCTTC,CATSDFSPHSYNEQFF,TRBJ2-1,TRBV24-1,many,NA
TGTGCCAGCAGCCAATTCGGGACTAGCGGGAGGGGCGAGCAGTACTTC,CASSQFGTSGRGEQYF,TRBJ2-7,TRBV9,many,TRBD2
TGTGCCAGCAGCTTAGTGGCGGATCCGGCCTACGAGCAGTACTTC,CASSLVADPAYEQYF,TRBJ2-7,TRBV7-9,NA,NA
TGTGCCAGCAGCTTGTATTTTAGCATGGGCACTGAAGCTTTCTTT,CASSLYFSMGTEAFF,TRBJ1-1,TRBV11-1,many,NA
TGTGCCAGCAGCCCCTCGGGACAGATCACAGATACGCAGTATTTT,CASSPSGQITDTQYF,TRBJ2-3,TRBV9,NA,TRBD1
TGTGCCAGCTCGGAGGGGCTGGTGAATCAGCCCCAGCATTTT,CASSEGLVNQPQHF,TRBJ1-5,TRBV18,many,NA